This T cell receptor beta chain was profiled in a study of blood T cell repertoires in COVID-19. On the study more broadly: The study drew acute and convalescent COVID-19 samples from the United States, Italy and Spain. T cells, B-cell-depleted T cells, or PBMCs supplied cDNA or gDNA.

This clone appeared once. As handled by the study authors: Amplification from reference gene primers served as the basis for estimated nucleated cell counts. Profiling relied on immunoSEQ multiplex PCR, and the TCRdb table lists in-frame clones only, not all of them. D and trimming were read from the DNA, whereas the V and J calls and clone size are those reported in that table. The repertoire includes roughly 140,000 clones, around 83% of them detected once, and around 6.7% sits in the top ten. The CDR3 has 15 residues. CDR1 and CDR2 from the germline V gene are SGDLS and YYNGEE. Trimming shortened V by 2 bases and J by 3 bases, and 14 bases separated the two germline ends.

The J gene is TRBJ1-2, the V gene TRBV9; D possibly corresponds to TRBD1 (5 bases). The receptor's source is a woman between 50 and 59 years old in a cohort sampled during active or convalescent COVID-19. Material for sequencing was peripheral blood. CDR3 protein: CASSVDSPGDYGYTF. The CDR3 DNA sequence: TGTGCCAGCAGCGTCGATTCCCCGGGGGACTATGGCTACACCTTC.